Below are 21 T cell receptor beta chains sequenced from a single sample in a study of OX40 agonist ivuxolimab in advanced cancers. Profiled with immunoSEQ multiplex PCR; TCRdb holds only in-frame clones, not every one. Of approximately 83,000 clones detected, more than 65% appear once; the ten largest clones hold 4% to 6%. The sample here was CD4+ or CD8+ T cells sorted from blood, taken in a trial of the OX40 agonist ivuxolimab. The receptors originated from an adult with an advanced solid tumor such as melanoma, head and neck, liver or kidney cancer.

The chain has TRBV6-1 and TRBJ2-1; 7 positions match TRBD2. The CDR3 runs to 15 residues. CDR1 is MNHNS and CDR2 is SASEGT in the germline V gene. Losses at the gene ends were 3 bases for V and 4 bases for J; bases not matched to a gene: 6. DNA of the CDR3: TGTGCCAGCAGTGAGGGACTACCAATTTACAATGAGCAGTTCTTC. Its translation: CASSEGLPIYNEQFF.

This clone came up once. The rearrangement joins TRBV29-1 to TRBJ2-7, with 9 nucleotides matching TRBD1. Germline V gene data show CDR1 as SQVTM and CDR2 as ANQGSEA. This CDR3 spans 13 amino acids. V lost 6 bases, J lost 2 bases, and 5 bases stayed unmatched. As DNA, the CDR3 is TGCAGCGTCCTCGGACAGGGGACCTACGAGCAGTACTTC. Encoded protein: CSVLGQGTYEQYF.

Written as DNA, the CDR3 is TGTGCCAGCAGCTTAGATACGGGCTCCTACGAGCAGTACTTC. This sequence encodes CASSLDTGSYEQYF. The chain couples TRBV7-6 to TRBJ2-5, with no clear D. The J call may be wrong; the DNA end is better matched by TRBJ2-7. Germline CDR1 SGHVS, CDR2 FNYEAQ. There are 14 residues in the CDR3.

The chain is built from TRBV5-1 and TRBJ2-2; 8 bases match TRBD1. With 3 bases clipped from V and 2 bases from J, the junction kept 6 bases outside the gene matches. This CDR3 is built from 16 residues. CDR1 SGHRS and CDR2 YFSETQ come from the germline V gene. CDR3 in amino acids: CASSSDRDGNTGELFF. The CDR3 DNA follows: TGCGCCAGCAGCTCGGACAGGGATGGTAACACCGGGGAGCTGTTTTTT.

The V gene is TRBV19, the J gene TRBJ1-5, with a tentative D call TRBD1 (5 bases). The CDR3 is 17 amino acids. CDR1 and CDR2 from the germline V gene are LNHDA and SQIVND (reference sequence). Trimming took off 9 bases at V and 1 base at J, with 22 bases between the two ends. Written as DNA, the CDR3 is TGTGCCAGGATTACTAGGGGCCATACGGGAAGCAATCAGCCCCAGCATTTT. Translating it yields CARITRGHTGSNQPQHF.

Remarks on this clone: It is likely a read error: a sequence one base away is far more abundant. The chain uses TRBV4-2 and TRBJ1-1, with D perhaps matching TRBD1 (5 bases). Germline CDR1 is LGHNA and CDR2 is YNFKEQ. The CDR3 covers 13 residues. V shed 3 bases and J shed 2 bases, with 7 bases lying between them. CDR3 sequence reads: CASSQTENTEAFF. The CDR3 DNA reads TGTGCCAGCAGCCAGACAGAAAACACTGAAGCTTTCTTT.

The J gene is TRBJ1-2, the V gene TRBV27, with 7 bases aligning to TRBD1. Per germline, CDR1 MNHEY and CDR2 SMNVEV (reference sequence). Unmatched junction bases numbered 13, after V lost 11 bases and J lost 4 bases. The length of the CDR3 is 14 residues. The CDR3 DNA is TGTGCCGCAAAAGACCGGGACAGCGTCTATGGCTACACCTTC. It codes for CAAKDRDSVYGYTF.

The chain couples TRBV18 to TRBJ1-1; tentative D call: TRBD1 (5 bases). Trimming removed 3 bases from V and 3 bases from J, with 8 bases in between. The CDR3 spans 13 residues. Germline CDR1 and CDR2: KGHSH and LQKENI. The CDR3 region has the DNA TGTGCCAGCTCACCCGGGGCCGACACTGAAGCTTTCTTT. Protein product: CASSPGADTEAFF.

The CDR3 coding sequence is TGTGCCAGCAGTGAACAGCAACAGGACCAAGAGACCCAGTACTTC. Residues: CASSEQQQDQETQYF. V gene TRBV6-1 combines with J gene TRBJ2-5, with D perhaps TRBD1 (5 bases). CDR1 MNHNS and CDR2 SASEGT come from the germline V gene. This CDR3 is 15 amino acids long. V shed 2 bases and J shed 0 bases, with 10 bases lying between them.

This chain connects TRBV5-1 to TRBJ1-5; no definite D call. This CDR3 is built from 16 residues. Per the germline V gene, CDR1 is SGHRS and CDR2 is YFSETQ. With 0 bases removed from V and 5 bases from J, the gap between germline ends came to 15 bases. CDR3 nucleotides: TGCGCCAGCAGCTTGGGCCCCGCTGGGGATGATCAGCCCCAGCATTTT. Translated: CASSLGPAGDDQPQHF.

The gene calls are TRBV5-8 and TRBJ2-1; 13 bases are shared with TRBD2. V was clipped by 3 bases and J by 2 bases; unmatched bases: 8. There are 18 residues in the CDR3. Germline V gives CDR1 SGHTS, CDR2 YDEGEE. The CDR3 nucleotides are TGTGCCAGCAGCTCCGGACTAGCGGGGGCCTTCACCTACAATGAGCAGTTCTTC. It translates to CASSSGLAGAFTYNEQFF. Based on the CDR3 plus reference TRBV5-8 and TRBJ2-1, the full variable domain is EAGVTQSPTHLIKTRGQQATLRCSPISGHTSVYWYQQALGLGLQFLLWYDEGEERNRGNFPPRFSGRQFPNYSSELNVNALELEDSALYLCASSSGLAGAFTYNEQFFGPGTRLTVL.

V gene TRBV7-2 combines with J gene TRBJ2-7; D is ambiguous. Germline V gives CDR1 SGHTA, CDR2 FQGNSA. V lost 4 bases and J 3 bases, leaving 7 bases between the germline ends. The CDR3 sequence is 12 residues long. The CDR3 region has the DNA TGTGCCAGCAGCTCCCAGTTCTACGAGCAGTACTTC. Translated, it gives CASSSQFYEQYF. Drawing the rest from reference TRBV7-2 and TRBJ2-7, the complete variable domain is GAGVSQSPSNKVTEKGKDVELRCDPISGHTALYWYRQSLGQGLEFLIYFQGNSAPDKSGLPSDRFSAERTGGSVSTLTIQRTQQEDSAVYLCASSSQFYEQYFGPGTRLTVT.

This clone was picked up a small number of times. The chain carries TRBV20-1 and TRBJ2-3; D is ambiguous. Germline CDR1 DFQATT, CDR2 SNEGSKA (reference sequence). Deletions cut 6 bases from V and 0 bases from J, with 4 bases between. The CDR3 length is 11 residues. This CDR3 reads CSAQSTDTQYF. The CDR3 DNA reads as TGCAGTGCCCAGAGCACAGATACGCAGTATTTT.

The table lists this clone with a count of one. The rearrangement joins TRBV6-5 to TRBJ1-3; D might be TRBD1 (5 bases). The CDR3 covers 15 residues. Trimming pared 6 bases from V and 1 base from J, leaving 13 bases between. Germline V gene lookup returns CDR1 MNHEY and CDR2 SVGAGI. The CDR3 coding sequence is TGTGCCAGCAGGCAAGGGACCGAGTCTGGAAACACCATATATTTT. This translates into CASRQGTESGNTIYF.

The V call is TRBV5-4, the J call TRBJ2-1; 16 bases are a match to TRBD2. The CDR3 length is 15 residues. J gave up 8 bases and V 4 bases, and 3 bases lay outside the gene matches. Per germline, CDR1 SGHNT and CDR2 YYREEE (reference sequence). CDR3 amino acids: CASSPGLAGGDEQFF. The CDR3 DNA is TGTGCCAGCAGCCCGGGACTAGCGGGAGGGGATGAGCAGTTCTTC.

The chain links TRBV9 to TRBJ2-1; D is uncertain. The CDR3 has 13 amino acids. Germline V lookup: CDR1 SGDLS, CDR2 YYNGEE. The ends were cut back, 4 bases at V and 11 bases at J, with 16 bases in the middle. The CDR3 nucleotides are TGTGCCAGCAGCCCGATAGTCGGAACCCAGCAGTTCTTC. Translating it yields CASSPIVGTQQFF.

This clone occurred once. The gene calls are TRBV9 and TRBJ2-3; tentatively, D is TRBD2 (5 bases). There are 18 residues in the CDR3. Germline loops: CDR1 SGDLS, CDR2 YYNGEE. Trimming cost V 5 bases and J 0 bases, with 22 bases left between them. The CDR3 DNA is TGTGCCAGCAGGTTTTCCCCCAAGCGGAGGACTAGCACAGATACGCAGTATTTT. Residues: CASRFSPKRRTSTDTQYF.

The genes are TRBV7-2 and TRBJ1-6; 8 nucleotides agree with TRBD1. Germline V CDR1 and CDR2: SGHTA, FQGNSA. The ends lost 6 bases at V and 8 bases at J; junction bases unmatched: 12. The CDR3 has 16 amino acids. The CDR3 DNA sequence: TGTGCCAGCAGTCCCCCCCGACAGGGGAGACATTCACCCCTCCACTTT. This encodes CASSPPRQGRHSPLHF. Complete variable domain (other parts from reference TRBV7-2 and TRBJ1-6): GAGVSQSPSNKVTEKGKDVELRCDPISGHTALYWYRQSLGQGLEFLIYFQGNSAPDKSGLPSDRFSAERTGGSVSTLTIQRTQQEDSAVYLCASSPPRQGRHSPLHFGNGTRLTVT.

This chain joins TRBV7-9 and TRBJ2-1, with 9 bases aligning to TRBD1. Per the germline V gene, CDR1 is SEHNR and CDR2 is FQNEAQ (reference sequence). V lost 1 base to trimming and J lost 4 bases; unmatched junction nucleotides: 2. This CDR3 is built from 15 residues. For the CDR3, the DNA is TGTGCCAGCAGCTTAGGACAGGGGGGATACAATGAGCAGTTCTTC. Encoded protein: CASSLGQGGYNEQFF.

With regard to this clone: An end of the junction differs from the germline gene, which may be a read error. The chain has TRBV5-5 and TRBJ1-2, with TRBD1 identical over 8 bases. The CDR3 covers 14 residues. Germline CDR1 and CDR2: SGHKS and YYEKEE (reference sequence). The CDR3 region has the DNA TGTGCCAGCAGCTACAGGGGGATTTCGAATGGCTACATCTTC. It translates to CASSYRGISNGYIF. Together with reference TRBV5-5 and TRBJ1-2, the CDR3 gives the full variable domain: DAGVTQSPTHLIKTRGQQVTLRCSPISGHKSVSWYQQVLGQGPQFIFQYYEKEERGRGNFPDRFSARQFPNYSSELNVNALLLGDSALYLCASSYRGISNGYIFGSGTRLTVV.

The CDR3 loop is CASSLPRLAGGRRGYYEQYF. The CDR3 bases are TGTGCCAGCAGTTTACCAAGACTAGCGGGAGGCCGCCGTGGGTACTACGAGCAGTACTTC. The chain uses TRBV28 and TRBJ2-7, with 13 bases aligning to TRBD2. V dropped 2 bases and J dropped 3; count of bases not matched to a gene: 16. This CDR3 is built from 20 residues. The germline CDR1 and CDR2 sequences are MDHEN and SYDVKM. The whole variable domain, filled in from reference TRBV28 and TRBJ2-7, reads DVKVTQSSRYLVKRTGEKVFLECVQDMDHENMFWYRQDPGLGLRLIYFSYDVKMKEKGDIPEGYSVSREKKERFSLILESASTNQTSMYLCASSLPRLAGGRRGYYEQYFGPGTRLTVT.